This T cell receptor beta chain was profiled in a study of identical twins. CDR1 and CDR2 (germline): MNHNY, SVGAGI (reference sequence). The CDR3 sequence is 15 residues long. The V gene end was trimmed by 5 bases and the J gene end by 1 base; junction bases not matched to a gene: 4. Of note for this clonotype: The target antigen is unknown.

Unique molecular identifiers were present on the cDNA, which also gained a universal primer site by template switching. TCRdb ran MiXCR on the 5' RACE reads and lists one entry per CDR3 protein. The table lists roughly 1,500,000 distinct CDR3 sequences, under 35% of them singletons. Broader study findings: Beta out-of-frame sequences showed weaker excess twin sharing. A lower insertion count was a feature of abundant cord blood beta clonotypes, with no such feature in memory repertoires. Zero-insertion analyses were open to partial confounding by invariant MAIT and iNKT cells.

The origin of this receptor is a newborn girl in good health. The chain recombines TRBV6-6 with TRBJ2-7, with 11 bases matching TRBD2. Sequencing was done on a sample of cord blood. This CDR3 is CASSARLAGSYEQYF. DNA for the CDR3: TGTGCCAGCAGTGCACGACTAGCGGGATCCTACGAGCAGTACTTC.